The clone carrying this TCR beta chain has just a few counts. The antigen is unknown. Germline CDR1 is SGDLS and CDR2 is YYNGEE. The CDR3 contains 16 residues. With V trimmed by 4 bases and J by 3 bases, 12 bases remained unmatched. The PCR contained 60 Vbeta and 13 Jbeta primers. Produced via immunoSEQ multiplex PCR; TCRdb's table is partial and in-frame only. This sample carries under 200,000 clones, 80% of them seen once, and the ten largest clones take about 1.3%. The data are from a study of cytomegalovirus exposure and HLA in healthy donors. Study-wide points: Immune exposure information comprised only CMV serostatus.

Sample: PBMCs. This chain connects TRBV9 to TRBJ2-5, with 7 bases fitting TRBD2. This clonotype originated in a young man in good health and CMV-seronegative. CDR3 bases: TGTGCCAGCAGCCCCTCCTCCGGGGGAGGGAAAGAGACCCAGTACTTC. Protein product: CASSPSSGGGKETQYF.